Listed below are T cell receptor beta chains from one sample, sequenced in a study of response to subunit inactivated influenza vaccine. TCRdb processed the RT-PCR reads anew with MiXCR; each CDR3 protein has one entry. In the table there are hundreds of thousands of distinct CDR3 sequences, 12% of which are singletons. The sequencing used non-naive T cells sorted from PBMCs, collected about 14 days before vaccination. The receptors here all came from a man between 50 and 59 years old who received an inactivated influenza vaccine. Each CDR3 is given with its conserved first and last residue. The D gene is left open where the match is weak. The size entry is marked missing in some rows and otherwise reads once, few, many or a size class.

CDR3 DNA	CDR3 protein	D gene	CDR3 length	clone size	V gene	J gene
TGTGCCAGCAGACTCGACAGAATCTCTGGAAACACCATATATTTT	CASRLDRISGNTIYF	-	15	-	TRBV6-5	TRBJ1-3
TGTGCCAGCAGTGACCCGGGGCGTCCCTACAATGAGCAGTTCTTC	CASSDPGRPYNEQFF	-	15	few	TRBV25-1	TRBJ2-1
TGTGCCAGCTCACCACAGGCAGATACGCAGTATTTT	CASSPQADTQYF	-	12	many	TRBV18	TRBJ2-3
TGCAGTGCTAGACCATTACCGGGACAGGGACTTTTATTCTCCTACAATGAGCAGTTCTTC	CSARPLPGQGLLFSYNEQFF	TRBD1	20	few	TRBV20-1	TRBJ2-1
TGTGCCAGCAGCCAAGAAGATGCGGGAGGGTACAATGAGCAGTTCTTC	CASSQEDAGGYNEQFF	TRBD2	16	few	TRBV4-2	TRBJ2-1
TGCAGCGTTGACCCGATGATTAACAGGGGAATCCGAATAAGTGAGCAGTTCTTC	CSVDPMINRGIRISEQFF	TRBD1	18	-	TRBV29-1	TRBJ2-1
TGCAGTGCTAGAGGGAGCGGGGGGGCGTACAATGAGCAGTTCTTC	CSARGSGGAYNEQFF	TRBD2	15	many	TRBV20-1	TRBJ2-1
TGTGCCAGCAGCCCGGGACACTTTTCCTCTGGGGCCAACGTCCTGACTTTC	CASSPGHFSSGANVLTF	-	17	few	TRBV7-6	TRBJ2-6
TGTGCCAGCAGCTTATTTAGCGGGATCACCTACAATGAGCAGTTCTTC	CASSLFSGITYNEQFF	TRBD2	16	few	TRBV7-6	TRBJ2-1
TGTGCCAGCAGCGTCTTCGAGGGGCGGCAAGAGACCCAGTACTTC	CASSVFEGRQETQYF	-	15	few	TRBV9	TRBJ2-5
TGCAGCGTTGAAGATCTTTCGGAAGAGACCCAGTACTTC	CSVEDLSEETQYF	-	13	-	TRBV29-1	TRBJ2-5